The rows below give T cell receptor beta chains drawn from one sample of a study of blood T cell repertoires in COVID-19. Generated by immunoSEQ multiplex PCR, the TCRdb table keeps only in-frame clones and is missing some. The sample consists of roughly 300,000 clones, approximately 87% of them appearing once. The sample taken for sequencing was peripheral blood. The receptors here all came from a woman under 40 with COVID-19, enrolled during active disease. The CDR3 runs from the conserved cysteine through the conserved F or W. A D gene is named only where the DNA matches it firmly. Only part of the rows carry a size: once, few, many, or a class if the clone is expanded.

D gene | clone size | J gene | V gene | CDR3 DNA | CDR3 protein
. | . | TRBJ2-1 | TRBV13 | TGTGCCAGCAGCCTCCTGGGGGCTAGGCAATACAATGAGCAGTTCTTC | CASSLLGARQYNEQFF
TRBD2 | . | TRBJ2-5 | TRBV28 | TGTGCCAGCAGACGGACCGGGACTACACTCCAAGAGACCCAGTACTTC | CASRRTGTTLQETQYF
. | few | TRBJ2-7 | TRBV9 | TGTGCCAGCAGCGTAGCGGAGGGGGCCCCATACTACGAGCAGTACTTC | CASSVAEGAPYYEQYF
. | . | TRBJ2-1 | TRBV27 | TGTGCCAGCGGGGTACGGGGGGCCTCCTACAATGAGCAGTTCTTC | CASGVRGASYNEQFF
. | . | TRBJ1-3 | TRBV9 | TGTGCCAGCAGCGTAGGGCCGGGGTTCTCTGGAAACACCATATATTTT | CASSVGPGFSGNTIYF
. | . | TRBJ2-7 | TRBV29-1 | TGCAGCGTTGAGCCCGAAGGGGGACGGTTTTACGAGCAGTACTTC | CSVEPEGGRFYEQYF
. | . | TRBJ1-6 | TRBV2 | TGTGCCAGCAGTGAGGAGGGTTTTCGTTCACCCCTCCACTTT | CASSEEGFRSPLHF
. | . | TRBJ2-2 | TRBV14 | TGTGCCAGCAGCCTTCCGGGGTCCGGGGAGCTGTTTTTT | CASSLPGSGELFF
. | . | TRBJ1-2 | TRBV30 | TGTGCCTGGAGCCTTGGCGGGGGGGCGGCCTATGGCTACACCTTC | CAWSLGGGAAYGYTF
TRBD2 | . | TRBJ2-1 | TRBV23-1 | TGCGCCAGCAGTCGACGGCGGGGGGCGTCTAACAATGAGCAGTTCTTC | CASSRRRGASNNEQFF
TRBD1 | . | TRBJ1-2 | TRBV25-1 | TGTGCCAGCAGTGACCTAGGACAGGGGGCGAAGGGCTACACCTTC | CASSDLGQGAKGYTF
TRBD2 | . | TRBJ2-7 | TRBV7-2 | TGTGCCAGCAGCGAAGGACTAGCGGGGACCTACGAGCAGTACTTC | CASSEGLAGTYEQYF
TRBD1 | once | TRBJ1-6 | TRBV10-3 | TGTGCCATCCAGACAGGGGGTAATTCACCCCTCCACTTT | CAIQTGGNSPLHF
. | . | TRBJ2-1 | TRBV28 | TGTGCCAGTAACCTGGACAGTTACAATGAGCAGTTCTTC | CASNLDSYNEQFF
. | once | TRBJ1-1 | TRBV10-3 | TGTGCCACCACCTTGGGGGCGAACACTGAAGCTTTCTTT | CATTLGANTEAFF
TRBD2 | . | TRBJ2-2 | TRBV9 | TGTGCCAGCAGCGTACGCCCCCACAGAGCGGGGGTCACCGGGGAGCTGTTTTTT | CASSVRPHRAGVTGELFF
. | . | TRBJ2-3 | TRBV4-1 | TGCGCCAGCAGCCAAGAACCGCCCGGGAGCACGACAGATACGCAGTATTTT | CASSQEPPGSTTDTQYF
TRBD1 | . | TRBJ1-5 | TRBV5-6 | TGTGCCAGCAGCTCTCAGGACAGGGCCCATCAGCCCCAGCATTTT | CASSSQDRAHQPQHF
TRBD1 | . | TRBJ1-2 | TRBV14 | TGTGCCAGCAGTCTGTGGACAGGGGAGTATGGCTACACCTTC | CASSLWTGEYGYTF
TRBD1 | . | TRBJ1-4 | TRBV2 | TGTGCCACCCAACTACGCGCCGGGACAGTTAATGAAAAACTGTTTTTT | CATQLRAGTVNEKLFF
. | . | TRBJ2-7 | TRBV6-2/TRBV6-3 | TGTGCCAGCAGTTACTCGGCAGACTACGAGCAGTACTTC | CASSYSADYEQYF
. | once | TRBJ2-7 | TRBV14 | TGTGCCAGCAGCCCTACAGTGGCGGGGAACTACGAGCAGTACTTC | CASSPTVAGNYEQYF
. | . | TRBJ1-1 | TRBV5-4 | TGTGCCAGCAGCTTGGCGACAGGAATGATGAACACTGAAGCTTTCTTT | CASSLATGMMNTEAFF
TRBD1 | . | TRBJ2-7 | TRBV11-2 | TGTGCCAGCAGCTTGGGGACAGGGAGTTACGAGCAGTACTTC | CASSLGTGSYEQYF
TRBD1 | . | TRBJ1-2 | TRBV3-1/TRBV3-2 | TGTGCCAGCAGCCTGACAGGGGACGGCTACACCTTC | CASSLTGDGYTF
. | . | TRBJ1-4 | TRBV18 | TGTGCCAGCTCACCAATTGGGCTCCCAACTAATGAAAAACTGTTTTTT | CASSPIGLPTNEKLFF
TRBD2 | once | TRBJ2-1 | TRBV19 | TGTGCCAGTAGTATGGGGGGGGGCAATGAGCAGTTCTTC | CASSMGGGNEQFF
. | . | TRBJ1-2 | TRBV6-6 | TGTGCCAGCAGTTACATGTGGGAGGTGGGGAACGTTGGCTACACCTTC | CASSYMWEVGNVGYTF
. | few | TRBJ1-3 | TRBV7-9 | TGTGCCAGCAGCCCAACAGGGTCTGGAAACACCATATATTTT | CASSPTGSGNTIYF
. | once | TRBJ1-2 | TRBV6-5 | TGTGCCAGCAGTTACCCGCCCACAGTGATCTTC | CASSYPPTVIF
. | . | TRBJ1-1 | TRBV5-4 | TGTGCCAGCAGCTTGCCAGGGAAAAGGACTGAAGCTTTCTTT | CASSLPGKRTEAFF
TRBD2 | . | TRBJ2-7 | TRBV5-1 | TGCGCCAGCAGCTACAGCGGGGGCACCTACGAGCAGTACTTC | CASSYSGGTYEQYF
. | . | TRBJ1-6 | TRBV6-5 | TGTGCCAGCAGTTACCGGAGACAGAATAATTCACCCCTCCACTTT | CASSYRRQNNSPLHF
TRBD2 | . | TRBJ2-3 | TRBV18 | TGTGCCAGCTCAGGGCTAGCGGGCCTAATCACAGATACGCAGTATTTT | CASSGLAGLITDTQYF
TRBD1 | . | TRBJ2-1 | TRBV11-2 | TGTGCCAGCAGCTTAGAAGCCGTGGACAGGGAGGTTGAGCAGTTCTTC | CASSLEAVDREVEQFF
TRBD1 | . | TRBJ1-2 | TRBV12-3/TRBV12-4 | TGTGCCAGCGCCCAGACAGGGAGTGGCTACACCTTC | CASAQTGSGYTF
. | . | TRBJ1-6 | TRBV2 | TGTGCCAGCAGTGAAAACGGACAGACCTCACCCCTCCACTTT | CASSENGQTSPLHF
TRBD1 | once | TRBJ2-5 | TRBV2 | TGTGCCAGCACCGGACAGGGGCCGGAAGAGACCCAGTACTTC | CASTGQGPEETQYF
. | . | TRBJ1-2 | TRBV28 | TGTGCCAGCAGGGGCATCGTGGCTGGCTACACCTTC | CASRGIVAGYTF
. | . | TRBJ1-5 | TRBV3-1/TRBV3-2 | TGTGCCAGCAGCCAAGACGTTCCCGGAGACAATCAGCCCCAGCATTTT | CASSQDVPGDNQPQHF
. | . | TRBJ1-3 | TRBV30 | TGTGCCTGGAGGAACCCGGGGGGAAACACCATATATTTT | CAWRNPGGNTIYF
TRBD1 | . | TRBJ1-2 | TRBV19 | TGTGCCAGTAGCCGACAGGGGTATGGTGGCTACACCTTC | CASSRQGYGGYTF
. | . | TRBJ2-3 | TRBV2 | TGTGCCAGCAGTGAAGTATGGGGGGGCAGCACAGATACGCAGTATTTT | CASSEVWGGSTDTQYF
. | . | TRBJ1-2 | TRBV6-2/TRBV6-3 | TGTGCCAGCAGTTTCTCAGGCGGGGAATATGGCTACACCTTC | CASSFSGGEYGYTF
. | once | TRBJ1-1 | TRBV12-3/TRBV12-4 | TGTGCCAGCAGTTTGGGGACACATAACGAAGCTTTCTTT | CASSLGTHNEAFF
TRBD2 | . | TRBJ2-1 | TRBV5-4 | TGTGCCAGCAGCTTAACTAGCGGGGTCTACAATGAGCAGTTCTTC | CASSLTSGVYNEQFF
. | . | TRBJ2-7 | TRBV13 | TGTGCCAGCAGCCCCTCCCCAGGTACCCCCTACGAGCAGTACTTC | CASSPSPGTPYEQYF
TRBD2 | . | TRBJ2-7 | TRBV18 | TGTGCCAGCTCACCGGAAAAGGCCCAGGGACTACCAATCCCGTACTTC | CASSPEKAQGLPIPYF
TRBD1 | once | TRBJ2-1 | TRBV11-2 | TGTGCCAGCAGCTTAGACGCCACGGGACAGGGCTTCGAGTTCTTC | CASSLDATGQGFEFF
TRBD1 | . | TRBJ1-2 | TRBV18 | TGTGCCAGCTCATCGGGACAGGGGGATGGCTACACCTTC | CASSSGQGDGYTF
. | . | TRBJ1-5 | TRBV6-2/TRBV6-3 | TGTGCCAGCAGTTACTCGGGAGGGGTCTTGGCCCAGCATTTT | CASSYSGGVLAQHF
TRBD1 | . | TRBJ2-1 | TRBV28 | TGTGCCAGCAGTTTTAGGGGGACAGGGAGCAATGAGCAGTTCTTC | CASSFRGTGSNEQFF